A single sample gave rise to the 23 T cell receptor beta chains below, sequenced in a study of blood T cell repertoires in COVID-19. TCRdb keeps only in-frame clones here, not all; method: immunoSEQ multiplex PCR. The table includes 270,000 or so clones, 70% to 90% detected once. Sequenced sample: peripheral blood. The source is a woman in her thirties with COVID-19, enrolled during active disease.

The V call is TRBV27, the J call TRBJ2-7, with a weak D call TRBD1 (6 bases). The CDR3 contains 13 residues. Germline V gene data show CDR1 as MNHEY and CDR2 as SMNVEV (reference sequence). Trimming removed 8 bases at V and 2 bases at J, with 13 bases between. For the CDR3, the DNA is TGTGCCAGCCAGGGGTCCCCAACCTACGAGCAGTACTTC. Translation gives CASQGSPTYEQYF.

The chain combines TRBV7-2 with TRBJ2-5, with D tentatively TRBD1 (6 bases). This CDR3 contains 14 residues. Between the trimmed V and J ends, which lost 5 bases and 6 bases, there was a span of 16 bases. CDR1 and CDR2 (germline): SGHTA, FQGNSA. The DNA for the CDR3 is TGTGCCAGCAGCCAAGGGGGTTCGGCTCAGACCCAGTACTTC. Its translation: CASSQGGSAQTQYF.

This chain uses TRBV11-3 with TRBJ2-2, with D perhaps TRBD1 (6 bases). The CDR3 contains 15 residues. The V end lost 6 bases, the J end lost 5 bases, and 16 bases lay between the germline ends. The germline CDR1 and CDR2 sequences are SGHNT and YENEEA. CDR3: CASSRAQGWTGELFF. Written as DNA, the CDR3 is TGTGCCAGCAGTCGCGCACAGGGTTGGACCGGGGAGCTGTTTTTT.

The gene calls are TRBV5-4 and TRBJ1-1, with D hard to call. The CDR3 runs to 14 residues. Germline values: CDR1 SGHNT, CDR2 YYREEE (reference sequence). V lost 0 bases to trimming and J lost 6 bases, with 12 bases between them. DNA of the CDR3: TGTGCCAGCAGCTTGGAGGTGACTCAACCTGAAGCTTTCTTT. It translates to CASSLEVTQPEAFF. Looking up the rest from reference TRBV5-4 and TRBJ1-1 gives the full variable domain: ETGVTQSPTHLIKTRGQQVTLRCSSQSGHNTVSWYQQALGQGPQFIFQYYREEENGRGNFPPRFSGLQFPNYSSELNVNALELDDSALYLCASSLEVTQPEAFFGQGTRLTVV.

The DNA of the CDR3 is TGTGCCAGCAGCACAACCGACAGGCCCACTGAAGCTTTCTTT. This encodes CASSTTDRPTEAFF. The chain has TRBV11-2 and TRBJ1-1; tentative D call: TRBD1 (6 bases). V dropped 5 bases and J dropped 4 bases, with 14 bases sitting between them. Germline V gives CDR1 SGHAT, CDR2 FQNNGV. This CDR3 is 14 amino acids long.

The V and J genes are TRBV5-4 and TRBJ1-6; tentative D call: TRBD1 (6 bases). Trimming left V 0 bases short and J 4 bases short, with 8 bases between. The CDR3 covers 15 residues. Per the germline V gene, CDR1 is SGHNT and CDR2 is YYREEE (reference sequence). The CDR3 DNA follows: TGTGCCAGCAGCTTGGAAGGACAGTATAATTCACCCCTCCACTTT. Translated, it gives CASSLEGQYNSPLHF. Combining the CDR3 with reference TRBV5-4 and TRBJ1-6 gives the whole variable domain ETGVTQSPTHLIKTRGQQVTLRCSSQSGHNTVSWYQQALGQGPQFIFQYYREEENGRGNFPPRFSGLQFPNYSSELNVNALELDDSALYLCASSLEGQYNSPLHFGNGTRLTVT.

The chain carries TRBV23-1 and TRBJ1-5, with 12 nucleotides matching TRBD1. TRBV23-1 is an ORF for which the function is uncertain. Trimming cost V 4 bases and J 1 base; bases outside gene matches: 14. The CDR3 spans 20 residues. The CDR3 region is CASSPLPGDRGRRSNQPQHF. The CDR3 coding sequence is TGCGCCAGCAGTCCTCTTCCAGGGGACAGGGGGCGCAGAAGCAATCAGCCCCAGCATTTT.

This clone occurred once. The chain has TRBV3-1 (or the pseudogene TRBV3-2) and TRBJ2-3; D perhaps matches TRBD2 (6 bases). Trimming removed 3 bases from V and 10 bases from J, with 8 bases in between. This CDR3 comprises 11 residues. CDR1 and CDR2 from the germline V gene are LGHDT and YNNKEL (reference sequence). Here the CDR3 reads CASSHGGSQYF. CDR3 bases: TGTGCCAGCAGCCACGGGGGATCGCAGTATTTT.

The rearrangement links TRBV19 to TRBJ2-4; the match to TRBD1 covers 7 bases. This CDR3 comprises 15 residues. Trimming at V came to 2 bases and at J to 1 base, leaving 2 bases not matched to a gene. Germline V lookup: CDR1 LNHDA, CDR2 SQIVND (reference sequence). The CDR3 reads CASSIQGVAKNIQYF. CDR3 nucleotide sequence: TGTGCCAGTAGTATACAGGGGGTGGCCAAAAACATTCAGTACTTC. Full variable domain (missing parts from reference TRBV19 and TRBJ2-4): DGGITQSPKYLFRKEGQNVTLSCEQNLNHDAMYWYRQDPGQGLRLIYYSQIVNDFQKGDIAEGYSVSREKKESFPLTVTSAQKNPTAFYLCASSIQGVAKNIQYFGAGTRLSVL.

V gene TRBV3-1 (or the pseudogene TRBV3-2) combines with J gene TRBJ2-6, with 8 bases aligning to TRBD1. Germline CDR1 reads LGHDT; CDR2 reads YNNKEL (reference sequence). The CDR3 has 18 residues. Trimming removed 4 bases from V and 4 bases from J; junction bases left unmatched: 12. The CDR3 sequence: CASSPRDRGLSGANVLTF. CDR3 DNA sequence: TGTGCCAGCAGCCCCCGTGACAGGGGACTCTCCGGGGCCAACGTCCTGACTTTC.

The V call is TRBV19, the J call TRBJ2-3; TRBD1 is a possible D gene (5 bases). CDR3 size: 13 residues. CDR1 is LNHDA and CDR2 is SQIVND in the germline V gene (reference sequence). The V and J ends lost 9 bases and 0 bases respectively, with 10 bases between them. As DNA, the CDR3 is TGTGCCAGCAGGGTGGGGAGCACAGATACGCAGTATTTT. This codes for CASRVGSTDTQYF. Drawing the rest from reference TRBV19 and TRBJ2-3, the complete variable domain is DGGITQSPKYLFRKEGQNVTLSCEQNLNHDAMYWYRQDPGQGLRLIYYSQIVNDFQKGDIAEGYSVSREKKESFPLTVTSAQKNPTAFYLCASRVGSTDTQYFGPGTRLTVL.

This clone occurred once. The chain uses TRBV19 and TRBJ2-1; 8 nucleotides agree with TRBD1. Per germline, CDR1 LNHDA and CDR2 SQIVND (reference sequence). J was trimmed by 7 bases and V by 5 bases; bases with no gene match: 4. The CDR3 covers 13 residues. In DNA, the CDR3 is TGTGCCAGTAGTTCCCGACAGGGGAATGAGCAGTTCTTC. It yields the protein CASSSRQGNEQFF.

The gene calls are TRBV19 and TRBJ2-3, with a weak D call TRBD2 (6 bases). The germline V and J ends were trimmed by 3 bases and 4 bases, with 11 bases remaining between them. Germline V gene sequence: CDR1 LNHDA, CDR2 SQIVND (reference sequence). CDR3 length: 14 amino acids. The CDR3 loop reads CASSISGEADTQYF. The CDR3 DNA reads as TGTGCCAGTAGTATCTCTGGGGAGGCAGATACGCAGTATTTT.

The V call is TRBV19, the J call TRBJ2-5; a possible D gene is TRBD1 (6 bases). This CDR3 spans 15 amino acids. The germline V gene has CDR1 LNHDA and CDR2 SQIVND (reference sequence). Trimming left V 10 bases short and J 5 bases short, with 23 bases between. The CDR3 sequence is CAIRQGTRGYETQYF. The CDR3 region has the DNA TGTGCCATCCGACAAGGGACACGGGGATACGAGACCCAGTACTTC.

The chain uses TRBV11-2 and TRBJ2-3, with D unclear. V was pared by 5 bases and J by 3 bases, with 6 bases between. Germline assignment: CDR1 SGHAT and CDR2 FQNNGV. The CDR3 has 12 amino acids. This CDR3 is CASSLATDTQYF. The CDR3 coding sequence is TGTGCCAGCAGCCTTGCGACAGATACGCAGTATTTT.

This clone was detected only a few times. The chain links TRBV7-6 to TRBJ2-3; D is possibly TRBD2 (5 bases). CDR1 is SGHVS and CDR2 is FNYEAQ in the germline V gene. The CDR3 extends over 13 amino acids. The V end was cut by 5 bases, the J end by 6 bases, with 12 bases between. The CDR3 nucleotides are TGTGCCAGCAGCCCCGCTGAGGGCGATACGCAGTATTTT. It is translated as CASSPAEGDTQYF.

The CDR3 spells CASSLSKYGGADTQYF. In DNA, the CDR3 is TGTGCCAGCAGTTTATCGAAATATGGGGGGGCAGATACGCAGTATTTT. The chain carries TRBV27 and TRBJ2-3, with 7 bases aligning to TRBD2. J was trimmed by 4 bases and V by 0 bases; bases with no gene match: 7. Germline V gives CDR1 MNHEY, CDR2 SMNVEV (reference sequence). There are 16 residues in the CDR3.

The chain employs TRBV7-8 and TRBJ1-5, with unresolved D. The V end was cut by 3 bases, the J end by 0 bases, with 3 bases between. Germline-derived CDR1 and CDR2 are SGHVS and FQNEAQ. The CDR3 totals 13 residues. CDR3 DNA: TGTGCCAGCAGCTTCAGTAGCAATCAGCCCCAGCATTTT. Translation: CASSFSSNQPQHF.

The chain combines TRBV27 with TRBJ1-2, with 7 bases matching TRBD1. Germline loops: CDR1 MNHEY, CDR2 SMNVEV (reference sequence). With 10 bases clipped from V and 1 base from J, the junction kept 6 bases outside the gene matches. CDR3 length: 13 amino acids. The CDR3 here is CATRDSLNYGYTF. In DNA form, the CDR3 reads TGTGCCACCAGGGACAGCCTTAACTATGGCTACACCTTC.

The rearrangement uses TRBV27 and TRBJ1-6; tentative D call: TRBD1 (6 bases). V was clipped by 7 bases and J by 0 bases, with 10 bases between them. The CDR3 is 15 amino acids. CDR1 and CDR2 (germline): MNHEY, SMNVEV (reference sequence). The CDR3 loop is CASTPTGSYNSPLHF. Here the CDR3 DNA reads TGTGCCAGCACCCCGACAGGCTCCTATAATTCACCCCTCCACTTT.

CDR3 loop: CASKGGTGALLNTEAFF. The CDR3 nucleotides read TGTGCCAGTAAGGGTGGTACAGGGGCCCTATTAAACACTGAAGCTTTCTTT. The genes are TRBV19 and TRBJ1-1, with 7 bases that match TRBD1. This CDR3 comprises 17 residues. In germline, CDR1 is LNHDA, CDR2 SQIVND (reference sequence). V shed 7 bases, J shed 2 bases, and the junction held 16 bases outside the gene matches.

This clone was counted once. In DNA form, the CDR3 reads TGTGCCAGTAGTAATCCCGGGACAGGGGGTCTCGAGCAGTACTTC. Amino acids: CASSNPGTGGLEQYF. This rearrangement joins TRBV19 to TRBJ2-7; 11 bases are shared with TRBD1. From germline, CDR1 is LNHDA and CDR2 SQIVND (reference sequence). V dropped 4 bases and J dropped 6; count of bases not matched to a gene: 8. The CDR3 covers 15 residues.

The chain employs TRBV28 and TRBJ1-4; 9 bases are shared with TRBD1. Germline assignment: CDR1 MDHEN and CDR2 SYDVKM. The J segment lost 5 bases and the V segment lost 7 bases, leaving 8 bases of the junction unmatched. This CDR3 is 15 amino acids long. CDR3 DNA sequence: TGTGCCAGCACCCCCGCCGGGACAGGGAATGAAAAACTGTTTTTT. The encoded protein is CASTPAGTGNEKLFF. The whole variable domain, filled in from reference TRBV28 and TRBJ1-4, reads DVKVTQSSRYLVKRTGEKVFLECVQDMDHENMFWYRQDPGLGLRLIYFSYDVKMKEKGDIPEGYSVSREKKERFSLILESASTNQTSMYLCASTPAGTGNEKLFFGSGTQLSVL.